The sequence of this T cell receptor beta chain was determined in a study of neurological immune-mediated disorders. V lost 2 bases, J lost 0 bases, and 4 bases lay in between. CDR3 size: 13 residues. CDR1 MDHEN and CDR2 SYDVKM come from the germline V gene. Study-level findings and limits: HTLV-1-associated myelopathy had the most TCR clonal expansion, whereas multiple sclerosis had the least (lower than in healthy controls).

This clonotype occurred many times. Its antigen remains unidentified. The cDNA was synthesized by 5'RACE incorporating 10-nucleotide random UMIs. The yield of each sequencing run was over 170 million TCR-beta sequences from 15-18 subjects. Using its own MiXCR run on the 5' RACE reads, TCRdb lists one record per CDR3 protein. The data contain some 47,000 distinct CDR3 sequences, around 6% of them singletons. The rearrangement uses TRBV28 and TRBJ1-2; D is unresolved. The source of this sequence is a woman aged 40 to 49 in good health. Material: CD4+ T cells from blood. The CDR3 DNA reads TGTGCCAGCAGTTTACTGGCTAACTATGGCTACACCTTC. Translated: CASSLLANYGYTF.